A selection of T cell receptor beta chains follows, all from one sample in a study of neoadjuvant nivolumab and ipilimumab in lung cancer. Repertoires were generated with immunoSEQ multiplex PCR, while TCRdb's copy carries only in-frame clones and drops some. This sample has 25,000 or so clones, with over 80% found just once. The specimen was tumor tissue, collected after neoadjuvant nivolumab, alone or with ipilimumab, at or shortly before surgery. The source of these receptors is an adult with non-small cell lung cancer. CDR3s include the opening cysteine and the closing phenylalanine or tryptophan. D genes are given only for firm matches. Clone size is shown for a subset of rows, as once, few, many or a class of expanded clone.

-,TRBJ1-1,TRBV10-3,-,TGTGCCATCAGTGACAGTCTGAACACTGAAGCTTTCTTT,CAISDSLNTEAFF
-,TRBJ2-7,TRBV18,TRBD1,TGTGCCAGCTCACCCCGGACAGGGGCCGACGAGCAGTACTTC,CASSPRTGADEQYF
few,TRBJ2-7,TRBV7-6,TRBD2,TGTGCCAGCAGCTCTTCCGAGCGGGGTCCGGGGGAGCAGTACTTC,CASSSSERGPGEQYF
-,TRBJ1-1,TRBV7-9,-,TGTGCCAGCACAAGCGGTCGGGTCAGACTGAACACTGAAGCTTTCTTT,CASTSGRVRLNTEAFF
-,TRBJ2-3,TRBV6-6,-,TGTGCCAGCAGGTTAGGAAGCACAGATACGCAGTATTTT,CASRLGSTDTQYF
-,TRBJ1-6,TRBV30,TRBD1,TGTGCCGGGCCTGGGACAGGGGTTGGGTCACCCCTCCACTTT,CAGPGTGVGSPLHF
few,TRBJ1-2,TRBV7-2,-,TGTGCCAGCAGCTTAGCGTCAGGCGGGGCCGCATATGGCTACACCTTC,CASSLASGGAAYGYTF
few,TRBJ1-1,TRBV5-1,-,TGCGCCAGCAGTGATTTACTCCCGAGGGGCACTGAAGCTTTCTTT,CASSDLLPRGTEAFF
-,TRBJ2-3,TRBV9,TRBD1,TGTGCCAGCAGCGTTCGGACAGGGTACACAGATACGCAGTATTTT,CASSVRTGYTDTQYF
-,TRBJ1-6,TRBV30,TRBD1,TGTGCCTGGATGCCCGGGACAGATTATTCACCCCTCCACTTT,CAWMPGTDYSPLHF
once,TRBJ2-5,TRBV6-1,TRBD1,TGTGCCAGCAGTGAAAGTTTGGGACAGAAAGAGACCCAGTACTTC,CASSESLGQKETQYF
-,TRBJ1-5,TRBV6-1,-,TGTGCCAGCAGTGAAGAGTCCAACCACCAGCCCCAGCATTTT,CASSEESNHQPQHF
once,TRBJ2-5,TRBV11-2,-,TGTGCCAGCAAAGCGTCGGAGACCCAGTACTTC,CASKASETQYF
-,TRBJ1-4,TRBV7-9,-,TGTGCCAGCAGCTTGGCCGGGGAGGGAGAAAAACTGTTTTTT,CASSLAGEGEKLFF
once,TRBJ2-2,TRBV19,TRBD2,TGTGCCAGTGGGCCAGGACTAGCGGGAGGGGTCGGGGAGCTGTTTTTT,CASGPGLAGGVGELFF
-,TRBJ2-3,TRBV9,TRBD2,TGTGCCAGCAGCGTAAGGGCGGGAGGGGTCGCAGATACGCAGTATTTT,CASSVRAGGVADTQYF
-,TRBJ2-7,TRBV11-1,-,TGTGCCAGCAGTTTATGGACAGACTACGAGCAGTACTTC,CASSLWTDYEQYF
-,TRBJ1-2,TRBV6-5,TRBD1,TGTGCCAGCAGTTCCGGGACAGGGTCGTTCGGCTACACCTTC,CASSSGTGSFGYTF
-,TRBJ2-2,TRBV14,-,TGTGCCAGCAGCCAAGATTACACAGGTCGAGACACCGGGGAGCTGTTTTTT,CASSQDYTGRDTGELFF
-,TRBJ2-6,TRBV30,-,TGTGCCTGGAGTGCTGGGTTGTGGGGGGCCAACGTCCTGACTTTC,CAWSAGLWGANVLTF
-,TRBJ1-2,TRBV25-1,TRBD1,TGTGCCAGCAGTGAACGGCAGGGACAGGGTAGGAATGGCTACACCTTC,CASSERQGQGRNGYTF
-,TRBJ1-3,TRBV30,-,TGTGCCTGGAGTGCTGGAAACACCATATATTTT,CAWSAGNTIYF
few,TRBJ2-1,TRBV18,TRBD1,TGTGCCAGCTCACCGACAGGGGGCGTTCGCAATGAGCAGTTCTTC,CASSPTGGVRNEQFF
-,TRBJ2-3,TRBV7-9,TRBD2,TGTGCCAGCAGCCGGACTAGCGGGGGGGCAGGAACAGATACGCAGTATTTT,CASSRTSGGAGTDTQYF
once,TRBJ2-5,TRBV7-9,TRBD2,TGTGCCAGCAGCTTAGGCCCTAGCGGGACACAAGAGACCCAGTACTTC,CASSLGPSGTQETQYF
-,TRBJ1-1,TRBV29-1,-,TGCAGCGCCGACAGTCCCGAGAACACTGAAGCTTTCTTT,CSADSPENTEAFF
-,TRBJ2-3,TRBV14,TRBD1,TGTGCCAGCAGCCAAAGACAGGGGGCTGATACGCAGTATTTT,CASSQRQGADTQYF